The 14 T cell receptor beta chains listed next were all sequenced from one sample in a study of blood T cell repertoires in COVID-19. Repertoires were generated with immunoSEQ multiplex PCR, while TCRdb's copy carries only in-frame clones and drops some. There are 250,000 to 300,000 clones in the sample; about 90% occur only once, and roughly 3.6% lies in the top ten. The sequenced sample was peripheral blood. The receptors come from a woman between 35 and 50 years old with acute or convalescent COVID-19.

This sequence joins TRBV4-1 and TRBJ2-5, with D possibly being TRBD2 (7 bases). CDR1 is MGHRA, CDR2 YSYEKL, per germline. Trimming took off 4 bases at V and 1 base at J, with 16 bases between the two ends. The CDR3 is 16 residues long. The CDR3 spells CASSPGTGGTQETQYF. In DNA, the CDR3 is TGCGCCAGCAGCCCCGGGACGGGGGGCACCCAAGAGACCCAGTACTTC.

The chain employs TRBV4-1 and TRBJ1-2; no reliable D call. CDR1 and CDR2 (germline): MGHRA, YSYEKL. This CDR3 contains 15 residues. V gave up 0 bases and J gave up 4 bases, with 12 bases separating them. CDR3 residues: CASSQDRGSFYGYTF. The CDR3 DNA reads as TGCGCCAGCAGCCAAGATCGAGGCAGCTTCTATGGCTACACCTTC.

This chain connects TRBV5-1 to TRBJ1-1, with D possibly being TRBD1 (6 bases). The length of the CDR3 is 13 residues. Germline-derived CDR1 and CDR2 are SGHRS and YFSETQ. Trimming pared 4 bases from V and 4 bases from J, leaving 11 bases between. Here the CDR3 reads CASSPGQTTEAFF. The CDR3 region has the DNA TGCGCCAGCAGCCCTGGACAGACCACTGAAGCTTTCTTT. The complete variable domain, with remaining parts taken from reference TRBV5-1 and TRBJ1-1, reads KAGVTQTPRYLIKTRGQQVTLSCSPISGHRSVSWYQQTPGQGLQFLFEYFSETQRNKGNFPGRFSGRQFSNSRSEMNVSTLELGDSALYLCASSPGQTTEAFFGQGTRLTVV.

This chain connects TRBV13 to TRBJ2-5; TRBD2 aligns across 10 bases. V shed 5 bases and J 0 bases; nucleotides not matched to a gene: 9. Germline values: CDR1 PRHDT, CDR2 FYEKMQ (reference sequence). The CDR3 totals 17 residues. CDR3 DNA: TGTGCCAGCAGCGGACTATCTAGCGGGGGATACCAAGAGACCCAGTACTTC. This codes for CASSGLSSGGYQETQYF.

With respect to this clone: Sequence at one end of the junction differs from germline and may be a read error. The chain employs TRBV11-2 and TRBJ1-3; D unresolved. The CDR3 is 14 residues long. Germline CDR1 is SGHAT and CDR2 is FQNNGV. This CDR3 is CASSLDTAGNTIYF. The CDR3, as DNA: TGTGCCAGCAGCCTAGACACGGCTGGAAACACCATATATTTT.

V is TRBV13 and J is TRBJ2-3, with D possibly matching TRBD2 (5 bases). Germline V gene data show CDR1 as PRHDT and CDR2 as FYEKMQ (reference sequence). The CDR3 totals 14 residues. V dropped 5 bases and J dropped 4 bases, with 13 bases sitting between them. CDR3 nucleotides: TGTGCCAGCAGCCACCGGGATAGTCCAGATACGCAGTATTTT. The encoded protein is CASSHRDSPDTQYF.

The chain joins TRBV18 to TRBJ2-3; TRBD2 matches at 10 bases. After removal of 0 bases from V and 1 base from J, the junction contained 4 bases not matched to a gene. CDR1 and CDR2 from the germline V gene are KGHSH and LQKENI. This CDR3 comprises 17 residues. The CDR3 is CASSPPLAGARTDTQYF. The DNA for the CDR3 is TGTGCCAGCTCACCACCCCTAGCGGGGGCCCGCACAGATACGCAGTATTTT.

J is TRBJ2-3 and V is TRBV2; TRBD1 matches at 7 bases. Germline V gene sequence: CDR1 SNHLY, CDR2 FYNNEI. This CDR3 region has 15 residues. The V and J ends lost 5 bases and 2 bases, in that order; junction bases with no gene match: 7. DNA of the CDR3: TGTGCCAGCAGTAACGGACAGGTTATCACAGATACGCAGTATTTT. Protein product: CASSNGQVITDTQYF.

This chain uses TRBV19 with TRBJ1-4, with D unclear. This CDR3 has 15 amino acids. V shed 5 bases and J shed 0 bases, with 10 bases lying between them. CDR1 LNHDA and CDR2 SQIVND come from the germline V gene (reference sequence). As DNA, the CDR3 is TGTGCCAGTAGTGCGACTCATGCAACTAATGAAAAACTGTTTTTT. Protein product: CASSATHATNEKLFF. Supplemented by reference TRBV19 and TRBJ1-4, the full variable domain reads DGGITQSPKYLFRKEGQNVTLSCEQNLNHDAMYWYRQDPGQGLRLIYYSQIVNDFQKGDIAEGYSVSREKKESFPLTVTSAQKNPTAFYLCASSATHATNEKLFFGSGTQLSVL.

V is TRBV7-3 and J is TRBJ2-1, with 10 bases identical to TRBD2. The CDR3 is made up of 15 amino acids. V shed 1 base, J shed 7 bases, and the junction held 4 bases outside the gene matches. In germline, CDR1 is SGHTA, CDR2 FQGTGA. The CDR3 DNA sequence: TGTGCCAGCAGCTTAAGACTAGCGGGTTATAATGAGCAGTTCTTC. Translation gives CASSLRLAGYNEQFF.

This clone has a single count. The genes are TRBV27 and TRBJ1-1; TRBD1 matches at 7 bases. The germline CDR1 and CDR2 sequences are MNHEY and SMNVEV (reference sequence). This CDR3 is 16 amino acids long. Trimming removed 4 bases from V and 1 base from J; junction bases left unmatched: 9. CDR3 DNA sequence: TGTGCCAGCAGTTCACTTACAGGGGACGGGAACACTGAAGCTTTCTTT. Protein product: CASSSLTGDGNTEAFF.

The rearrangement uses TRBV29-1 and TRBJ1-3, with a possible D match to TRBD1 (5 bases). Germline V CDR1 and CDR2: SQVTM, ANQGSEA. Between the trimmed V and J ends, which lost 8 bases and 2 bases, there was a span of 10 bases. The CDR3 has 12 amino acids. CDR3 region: CSYSGTGNTIYF. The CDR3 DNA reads TGCAGCTACTCAGGGACTGGAAACACCATATATTTT.

The chain's CDR3 is CASKSGYGGNTIYF. CDR3 coding DNA: TGTGCCAGCAAATCAGGTTACGGTGGAAACACCATATATTTT. This chain links TRBV2 with TRBJ1-3; D gene unclear. Germline lookup yields CDR1 SNHLY and CDR2 FYNNEI. Trimming took off 7 bases at V and 3 bases at J, with 13 bases between the two ends. The CDR3 consists of 14 residues.

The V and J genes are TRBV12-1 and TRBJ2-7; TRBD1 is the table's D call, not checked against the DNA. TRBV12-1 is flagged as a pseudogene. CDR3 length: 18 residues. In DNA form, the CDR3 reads TGTGCCAGCAGCCCCCTAGGCCTCTGGGACAGGGTCACCTACGAGCAGTACGTC. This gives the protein CASSPLGLWDRVTYEQYV.